Shown below are 23 T cell receptor beta chains from a single sample sequenced in a study of response to subunit inactivated influenza vaccine. MiXCR was run by TCRdb on the RT-PCR reads, yielding one entry per CDR3 protein. The sample lists more than 150,000 distinct CDR3 sequences; about 9.3% were seen once. This sample comprised non-naive T cells sorted from PBMCs, obtained on the day of vaccination. These receptors were taken from a man aged 45 to 65 who received an inactivated influenza vaccine.

The table lists this clonotype with many counts. The chain carries TRBV10-3 and TRBJ2-3, with 9 bases aligning to TRBD2. The CDR3 spans 14 residues. Germline CDR1 and CDR2: ENHRY and SYGVKD. Trimming cost V 6 bases and J 3 bases; bases outside gene matches: 4. The chain's CDR3 is CAIRPRGGTDTQYF. The DNA for the CDR3 is TGTGCCATCAGGCCGCGGGGGGGAACAGATACGCAGTATTTT.

This clonotype was seen ten or more times. This chain connects TRBV4-3 to TRBJ2-7, with TRBD1 matching 8 bases. Per the germline V gene, CDR1 is LGHNA and CDR2 is YSLEER. The length of the CDR3 is 17 residues. Trimming cost V 0 bases and J 2 bases; bases outside gene matches: 9. CDR3 DNA sequence: TGCGCCAGCAGCCAAGAGAGGTTCGGGACAGGCACCTACGAGCAGTACTTC. Residues: CASSQERFGTGTYEQYF.

This chain connects TRBV28 to TRBJ2-1; 8 nucleotides agree with TRBD2. J gave up 8 bases and V 3 bases, and 12 bases lay outside the gene matches. CDR3 length equals 16 residues. Germline CDR1 MDHEN, CDR2 SYDVKM. The CDR3 DNA sequence: TGTGCCAGCAGTTTGCGGGGACTAGTGGGCGGCGATGAGCAGTTCTTC. It translates to CASSLRGLVGGDEQFF.

This chain uses TRBV20-1 with TRBJ2-5; tentatively, D is TRBD1 or TRBD2 (6 bases each). V was clipped by 3 bases and J by 2 bases, with 10 bases between them. The CDR3 is 13 amino acids. CDR1 and CDR2 (germline): DFQATT, SNEGSKA (reference sequence). The CDR3 region is CSASEGGQETQYF. CDR3 bases: TGCAGTGCTAGCGAGGGGGGACAAGAGACCCAGTACTTC.

This clonotype was counted ten times or more. This chain links TRBV4-1 with TRBJ1-2; D gene ambiguous. This CDR3 is built from 17 residues. Trimming stripped 4 bases from V and 4 bases from J, with 22 bases between. CDR1 and CDR2 (germline): MGHRA, YSYEKL. In nucleotides, the CDR3 is TGCGCCAGCAGCCGCGTTTTGGGCAACCTCCTCTCCTATGGCTACACCTTC. Amino acid sequence: CASSRVLGNLLSYGYTF.

This clonotype came up a few times. The chain links TRBV5-1 to TRBJ1-1; unclear D gene. This CDR3 is built from 15 residues. Deletions cut 0 bases from V and 2 bases from J, with 11 bases between. In germline, CDR1 is SGHRS, CDR2 YFSETQ. The CDR3 DNA reads TGCGCCAGCAGCTTGGAGGGTACTCCTAACACTGAAGCTTTCTTT. This codes for CASSLEGTPNTEAFF.

This clonotype was counted between two and nine times. This chain links TRBV4-1 with TRBJ2-7; 7 bases are a match to TRBD1. This CDR3 contains 13 residues. Trimming at V came to 2 bases and at J to 10 bases, leaving 8 bases not matched to a gene. The germline V gene encodes CDR1 MGHRA and CDR2 YSYEKL. DNA of the CDR3: TGCGCCAGCAGCCAACCGGGACAGCCATACCAGTACTTC. Translation: CASSQPGQPYQYF.

V is TRBV2 and J is TRBJ2-7; D might be TRBD1 (5 bases). V lost 4 bases to trimming and J lost 5 bases, with 9 bases between them. Germline CDR1 SNHLY, CDR2 FYNNEI. The CDR3 consists of 12 residues. CDR3 DNA sequence: TGTGCCAGCAGTGGGACAAGGAACGAGCAGTACTTC. It encodes CASSGTRNEQYF.

This clonotype appeared many times. The rearrangement links TRBV2 to TRBJ2-1; no clear D. CDR1 is SNHLY and CDR2 is FYNNEI in the germline V gene. The V end lost 2 bases, the J end lost 6 bases, and 11 bases lay between the germline ends. The CDR3 has 14 residues. Here the CDR3 reads CASSEIRRSNEQFF. CDR3 bases: TGTGCCAGCAGTGAAATTAGGCGGAGCAATGAGCAGTTCTTC.

The chain carries TRBV3-1 and TRBJ2-2, with 10 nucleotides matching TRBD1. Germline assignment: CDR1 LGHDT and CDR2 YNNKEL (reference sequence). The CDR3 runs to 16 residues. The V and J ends lost 1 base and 4 bases, in that order; junction bases with no gene match: 3. The CDR3 loop is CASSQVGTGVTGELFF. In DNA, the CDR3 is TGTGCCAGCAGCCAAGTGGGGACAGGGGTCACCGGGGAGCTGTTTTTT.

This clonotype was seen a handful of times. V and J are TRBV30 and TRBJ2-5; perhaps TRBD2 as D (5 bases). The CDR3 is 12 amino acids. Germline loops: CDR1 GTSNPN, CDR2 SVGIG (reference sequence). V was trimmed by 0 bases and J by 7 bases, leaving 9 bases between them. This CDR3 is CAWSVPRGTQYF. The CDR3 nucleotides are TGTGCCTGGAGTGTACCTCGGGGGACCCAGTACTTC. Complete variable domain (other parts from reference TRBV30 and TRBJ2-5): SQTIHQWPATLVQPVGSPLSLECTVEGTSNPNLYWYRQAAGRGLQLLFYSVGIGQISSEVPQNLSASRPQDRQFILSSKKLLLSDSGFYLCAWSVPRGTQYFGPGTRLLVL.

The chain combines TRBV6-1 with TRBJ2-3; 12 bases align to TRBD1. CDR1 is MNHNS and CDR2 is SASEGT in the germline V gene. CDR3 length: 14 residues. Losses at the gene ends were 11 bases for V and 2 bases for J; bases not matched to a gene: 5. The CDR3 nucleotides read TGTGCCGGGGACAGGGGGCTCAACACAGATACGCAGTATTTT. Translating gives CAGDRGLNTDTQYF.

J is TRBJ2-1 and V is TRBV7-9; D is undetermined. CDR1 is SEHNR and CDR2 is FQNEAQ in the germline V gene (reference sequence). This CDR3 is 16 amino acids long. V was shortened by 1 base and J by 4 bases, with 14 bases between the two germline ends. In DNA, the CDR3 is TGTGCCAGCAGCTTAGAAACCCGGAGCCTTTACAATGAGCAGTTCTTC. It codes for CASSLETRSLYNEQFF.

Only a few counts were recorded for this clonotype. The rearrangement joins TRBV24-1 to TRBJ2-1, with a possible D match to TRBD1 (6 bases). Trimming cost V 4 bases and J 0 bases, with 6 bases left between them. CDR1 KGHDR and CDR2 SFDVKD come from the germline V gene. The CDR3 is 14 amino acids. In nucleotides, the CDR3 is TGTGCCACCAGTGACAGGGGCTCCTACAATGAGCAGTTCTTC. This translates into CATSDRGSYNEQFF.

This clonotype was detected ten times or more. This sequence joins TRBV12-3 or TRBV12-4 and TRBJ2-7, with 9 bases fitting TRBD1. Trimming took 6 bases from V and 6 from J; bases not matched to a gene: 6. The CDR3 is 13 amino acids. The CDR3 DNA reads as TGTGCCAGCAGGTTACAGGGGGCGGGCGAGCAGTACTTC. Translating gives CASRLQGAGEQYF.

This clonotype was counted at least ten times. The chain employs TRBV10-2 and TRBJ1-3; D is unclear. Germline CDR1 WSHSY, CDR2 SAAADI. The CDR3 is 15 residues long. V was clipped by 3 bases and J by 0 bases, with 9 bases between them. Written as DNA, the CDR3 is TGCGCCAGCAGTGATTCGGGTACCTCTGGAAACACCATATATTTT. It translates to CASSDSGTSGNTIYF.

This clonotype was observed a handful of times. The chain is built from TRBV24-1 and TRBJ2-3; D may be TRBD1 (6 bases). The CDR3 loop spans 16 amino acids. Germline CDR1 is KGHDR and CDR2 is SFDVKD. The V and J ends lost 5 bases and 4 bases respectively, with 18 bases between them. CDR3 protein: CATSVSTGSMADTQYF. CDR3 bases: TGTGCCACCAGTGTTTCGACAGGATCTATGGCAGATACGCAGTATTTT.

V and J are TRBV6-9 and TRBJ2-7; 8 bases match TRBD2. Germline V gene data show CDR1 as MNHGY and CDR2 as SVAAGI. CDR3 length: 15 residues. V dropped 7 bases and J dropped 4; count of bases not matched to a gene: 12. DNA of the CDR3: TGTGCCAGCACCCGCAGCGGGGGACCCAATTACGAGCAGTACTTC. Protein product: CASTRSGGPNYEQYF.

The chain has TRBV14 and TRBJ1-4; tentative D call: TRBD1 (6 bases). The CDR3 loop spans 15 amino acids. Trimming removed 1 base from V and 7 bases from J, with 13 bases in between. Germline CDR1 SGHDN, CDR2 FVKESK. The CDR3, as DNA: TGTGCCAGCAGCCAAGGGCAGGGGTCAAGTGAAAAACTGTTTTTT. Amino acids: CASSQGQGSSEKLFF.

A few counts support this clonotype. This chain connects TRBV6-1 to TRBJ2-5; the D call may be TRBD1 or TRBD2 (5 bases each). CDR1 MNHNS and CDR2 SASEGT come from the germline V gene. The V end was cut by 11 bases, the J end by 4 bases, with 5 bases between. The CDR3 is 9 amino acids. CDR3 DNA sequence: TGTGCCGGGGGAGAGACCCAGTACTTC. Its translation is CAGGETQYF.

The J gene is TRBJ1-4, the V gene TRBV12-3 or TRBV12-4, with D unresolved. The CDR3 has 16 residues. The germline V and J ends were trimmed by 3 bases and 0 bases, with 11 bases remaining between them. In DNA form, the CDR3 reads TGTGCCAGCAGTTTGCTCAGGCCTGCAACTAATGAAAAACTGTTTTTT. Its translation: CASSLLRPATNEKLFF.

This chain links TRBV5-1 with TRBJ2-3; D is perhaps TRBD2 (6 bases). Germline V gene sequence: CDR1 SGHRS, CDR2 YFSETQ. Trimming pared 3 bases from V and 0 bases from J, leaving 17 bases between. This CDR3 is built from 17 residues. The CDR3 region is CASSSSLGGKSTDTQYF. The CDR3 DNA follows: TGCGCCAGCAGCTCATCATTGGGGGGAAAAAGCACAGATACGCAGTATTTT.

This clonotype has more than one count but fewer than ten. V gene TRBV20-1 combines with J gene TRBJ2-7, with TRBD2 as a possible D gene (6 bases). V lost 4 bases to trimming and J lost 9 bases, with 16 bases between them. CDR1 is DFQATT, CDR2 SNEGSKA, per germline (reference sequence). This CDR3 is 12 amino acids long. CDR3 sequence (DNA): TGCAGTGCTATGGGGGGAGGTTCGGGGCAGTACTTC. This codes for CSAMGGGSGQYF.